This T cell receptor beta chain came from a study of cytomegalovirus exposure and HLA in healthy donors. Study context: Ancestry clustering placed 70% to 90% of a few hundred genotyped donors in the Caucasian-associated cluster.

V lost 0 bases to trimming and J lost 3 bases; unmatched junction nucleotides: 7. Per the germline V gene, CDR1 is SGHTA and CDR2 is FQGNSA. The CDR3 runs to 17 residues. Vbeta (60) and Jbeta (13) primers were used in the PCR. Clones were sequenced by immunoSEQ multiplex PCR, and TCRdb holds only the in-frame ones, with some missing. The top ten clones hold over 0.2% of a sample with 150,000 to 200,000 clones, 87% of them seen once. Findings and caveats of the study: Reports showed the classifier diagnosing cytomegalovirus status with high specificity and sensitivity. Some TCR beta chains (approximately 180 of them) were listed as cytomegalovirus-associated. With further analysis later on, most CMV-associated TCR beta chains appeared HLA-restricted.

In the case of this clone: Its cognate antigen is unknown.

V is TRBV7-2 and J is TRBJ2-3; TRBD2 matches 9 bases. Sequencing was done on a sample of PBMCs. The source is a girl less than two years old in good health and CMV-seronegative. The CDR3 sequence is CASSLASAGGSTDTQYF. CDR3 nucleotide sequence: TGTGCCAGCAGCTTAGCGTCAGCGGGAGGTTCGACAGATACGCAGTATTTT. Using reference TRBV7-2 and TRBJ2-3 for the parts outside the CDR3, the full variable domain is GAGVSQSPSNKVTEKGKDVELRCDPISGHTALYWYRQSLGQGLEFLIYFQGNSAPDKSGLPSDRFSAERTGGSVSTLTIQRTQQEDSAVYLCASSLASAGGSTDTQYFGPGTRLTVL.